A single sample gave rise to the 15 T cell receptor beta chains below, sequenced in a study of molecular identifiers for immune sequencing clone quantification. TCRdb redid the calling of the PCR reads with MiXCR, one entry per CDR3 protein. The sample contains about half a million distinct CDR3 sequences, about 26% of which appear only once. The sample consisted of naive CD8+ T cells from blood, with Jurkat cell RNA spiked in. Regarding subset: FACS-sorted CD8+CD4-CCR7+CD45RA+ naive T cells. The receptors originated from a human donor in good health. Some libraries in this study had Jurkat cell RNA spiked in.

In regard to this clonotype: This could be a read error, since a much larger clone is one nucleotide away. The V gene is TRBV12-3 or TRBV12-4, the J gene TRBJ2-7, with 8 bases aligning to TRBD1. This CDR3 is built from 15 residues. V lost 3 bases, J lost 5 bases, and 9 bases stayed unmatched. As DNA, the CDR3 is TGTGCCAGCAGTTTTAGGTCAGGGGGCAAGAACGAGCAGTACTTC. Translating it yields CASSFRSGGKNEQYF.

This clonotype came up a few times. The V gene is TRBV14, the J gene TRBJ2-7; the D gene is possibly TRBD1 (6 bases). The germline V gene has CDR1 SGHDN and CDR2 FVKESK. V was trimmed by 10 bases and J by 3 bases, leaving 10 bases between them. CDR3 length equals 11 residues. The CDR3 reads CATGQLYEQYF. DNA for the CDR3: TGTGCCACCGGACAGCTCTACGAGCAGTACTTC.

This clonotype came up a few times. The rearrangement uses TRBV9 and TRBJ2-7; D may be TRBD2 (5 bases). Germline V lookup: CDR1 SGDLS, CDR2 YYNGEE. Trimming stripped 6 bases from V and 1 base from J, with 14 bases between. The CDR3 spans 14 residues. CDR3 DNA: TGTGCCAGCACGAGAAGTGGGGAGTCCTACGAGCAGTACTTC. Translated, it gives CASTRSGESYEQYF. Combining the CDR3 with reference TRBV9 and TRBJ2-7 gives the whole variable domain DSGVTQTPKHLITATGQRVTLRCSPRSGDLSVYWYQQSLDQGLQFLIQYYNGEERAKGNILERFSAQQFPDLHSELNLSSLELGDSALYFCASTRSGESYEQYFGPGTRLTVT.

This clonotype was observed many times. V gene TRBV11-2 combines with J gene TRBJ2-7; perhaps TRBD1 as D (6 bases). This CDR3 has 14 residues. The germline CDR1 and CDR2 sequences are SGHAT and FQNNGV. Trimming shortened V by 5 bases and J by 0 bases, and 11 bases separated the two germline ends. The CDR3 region has the DNA TGTGCCAGCAGCCTGGACAGTGACTCCTACGAGCAGTACTTC. It codes for CASSLDSDSYEQYF.

Details on this clonotype: This may be a read error: a much more frequent sequence differs by one nucleotide. V usage is TRBV30 and J usage is TRBJ2-1, with D hard to call. The V end lost 2 bases, the J end lost 9 bases, and 11 bases lay between the germline ends. The CDR3 contains 12 residues. Germline lookup yields CDR1 GTSNPN and CDR2 SVGIG (reference sequence). In DNA, the CDR3 is TGTGCCTGGAGTCCACTCCGCGGTGAGCAGTTCTTC. It is translated as CAWSPLRGEQFF. The full variable domain, rest sourced from reference TRBV30 and TRBJ2-1, is SQTIHQWPATLVQPVGSPLSLECTVEGTSNPNLYWYRQAAGRGLQLLFYSVGIGQISSEVPQNLSASRPQDRQFILSSKKLLLSDSGFYLCAWSPLRGEQFFGPGTRLTVL.

The chain employs TRBV28 and TRBJ2-7; possibly TRBD2 for D (6 bases). V was shortened by 3 bases and J by 3 bases, with 18 bases between the two germline ends. The germline V gene has CDR1 MDHEN and CDR2 SYDVKM. The CDR3 consists of 16 residues. CDR3 sequence reads: CASSLPGRDGVYEQYF. CDR3 DNA sequence: TGTGCCAGCAGTTTGCCCGGGCGGGACGGGGTCTACGAGCAGTACTTC. Full variable domain (missing parts from reference TRBV28 and TRBJ2-7): DVKVTQSSRYLVKRTGEKVFLECVQDMDHENMFWYRQDPGLGLRLIYFSYDVKMKEKGDIPEGYSVSREKKERFSLILESASTNQTSMYLCASSLPGRDGVYEQYFGPGTRLTVT.

This clonotype showed up many times. CDR3 DNA: TGTGCCAGCTCCCGCACGGAGACCCAGTACTTC. The encoded protein is CASSRTETQYF. The chain joins TRBV6-2 or TRBV6-3 to TRBJ2-5; D is unclear. This CDR3 contains 11 residues. Germline assignment: CDR1 MNHEY and CDR2 SVGEGT. The V gene lost 8 bases and the J gene lost 5 bases, with 9 bases spanning the gap.

In this sample, this clonotype turned up once. The junction departs from the called germline gene at one end, perhaps through a read error. The rearrangement joins TRBV12-3 or TRBV12-4 to TRBJ2-7; weak D call: TRBD2 (5 bases). This CDR3 contains 12 residues. CDR3 region: CASSPTDYEQHF. As DNA, the CDR3 is TGTGCCAGCAGTCCGACCGACTACGAGCAGCACTTC.

The gene calls are TRBV19 and TRBJ2-5; 7 bases are a match to TRBD1. The CDR3 has 15 residues. Germline V CDR1 and CDR2: LNHDA, SQIVND (reference sequence). Trimming took 5 bases from V and 4 from J; bases not matched to a gene: 10. As DNA, the CDR3 is TGTGCCAGTAGTGAAAGGGACCGACAGGGAGAGACCCAGTACTTC. It codes for CASSERDRQGETQYF.

This clonotype has ten or more counts. This chain links TRBV10-3 with TRBJ2-7; TRBD2 matches 7 bases. Germline V gives CDR1 ENHRY, CDR2 SYGVKD. V was pared by 5 bases and J by 1 base, with 2 bases of the junction left unmatched. The CDR3 contains 13 residues. The CDR3 DNA sequence: TGTGCCATCAGTTGGGACTATTCCTACGAGCAGTACTTC. Its translation is CAISWDYSYEQYF.

Details on this clonotype: This may come from a read error, since a much larger clone is one base off. V and J are TRBV7-9 and TRBJ2-3; D is perhaps TRBD2 (5 bases). The CDR3 is 17 residues long. V shed 6 bases and J shed 3 bases, with 22 bases lying between them. In germline, CDR1 is SEHNR, CDR2 FQNEAQ (reference sequence). DNA for the CDR3: TGTGCCAGCAGATCCCCTGCGGGTATATCTAGGACAGATACGCAGTATTTT. It is translated as CASRSPAGISRTDTQYF.

This clonotype was recorded many times. V gene TRBV4-1 combines with J gene TRBJ2-7; 14 bases fit TRBD2. The length of the CDR3 is 16 residues. With V trimmed by 2 bases and J by 7 bases, 7 bases remained unmatched. Germline V gene sequence: CDR1 MGHRA, CDR2 YSYEKL. In DNA form, the CDR3 reads TGCGCCAGCAGCCAAATCTCCGGACTAGCGGGGGGTGAGCAGTACTTC. This sequence encodes CASSQISGLAGGEQYF.

A word on this clonotype: A junction boundary mismatches the germline segment, possibly from a read error. As DNA, the CDR3 is TGCGCCCGCAGCCAAGTACCAGGAGGTCGTTACGAGCAGTACTTC. This translates into CARSQVPGGRYEQYF. The J gene is TRBJ2-7, the V gene TRBV4-1; weak D call: TRBD2 (5 bases). Germline V gene lookup returns CDR1 MGHRA and CDR2 YSYEKL. The CDR3 contains 15 residues.

CDR3 coding DNA: TGCGCCAGCAGCGCGGCCCAGACCCAGTACTTC. It yields the protein CASSAAQTQYF. This chain uses TRBV4-1 with TRBJ2-5, with D unclear. CDR3 length: 11 amino acids. Germline CDR1 and CDR2: MGHRA and YSYEKL. The V end was cut by 5 bases, the J end by 6 bases, with 7 bases between.

In its sample, this clonotype was seen many times. The chain couples TRBV12-3 or TRBV12-4 to TRBJ2-3; D is uncertain. The CDR3 length is 13 residues. V was cut by 3 bases and J by 1 base, with 5 bases left in between. In DNA form, the CDR3 reads TGTGCCAGCAGTTTCAGAGGCACAGATACGCAGTATTTT. Translation gives CASSFRGTDTQYF.